This is a list of T cell receptor beta chains from one sample in a study of blood T cell repertoires in COVID-19. The table came from immunoSEQ multiplex PCR; TCRdb's copy has only in-frame clones and leaves some out. The table has about 360,000 clones, roughly 90% seen once. Sequencing was carried out using peripheral blood. These receptors all stem from a woman aged 55-75 years with COVID-19, enrolled during active disease. Each CDR3 is given with its conserved first and last residue. The order of the fields is clone size, V gene, D gene, J gene, CDR3 length, CDR3 DNA, CDR3 protein. A D gene is named only where the DNA matches it firmly. Rows may omit the clone size; those that give it use once, few, many or a size class.

clone size: -
V gene: TRBV6-5
D gene: -
J gene: TRBJ1-2
CDR3 length: 15
CDR3 DNA: TGTGCCAGCAGTTACTTACAGCAAGCTAACTATGGCTACACCTTC
CDR3 protein: CASSYLQQANYGYTF

clone size: -
V gene: TRBV6-5
D gene: -
J gene: TRBJ1-2
CDR3 length: 11
CDR3 DNA: TGTGCCAGTCACCGAGGGGGTGGCTACACCTTC
CDR3 protein: CASHRGGGYTF

clone size: -
V gene: TRBV30
D gene: -
J gene: TRBJ1-3
CDR3 length: 13
CDR3 DNA: TGTGCCTGGAGCAGGGGCTCTGGAAACACCATATATTTT
CDR3 protein: CAWSRGSGNTIYF

clone size: once
V gene: TRBV5-1
D gene: TRBD1
J gene: TRBJ1-2
CDR3 length: 14
CDR3 DNA: TGCGCCAGCAGCCCGGACAGGGGGGTGAATGGCTACACCTTC
CDR3 protein: CASSPDRGVNGYTF

clone size: -
V gene: TRBV7-3
D gene: TRBD1
J gene: TRBJ2-7
CDR3 length: 17
CDR3 DNA: TGTGCCAGCACTTTACTGAGGACAGGTTCAAGCTCCTACGAGCAGTACTTC
CDR3 protein: CASTLLRTGSSSYEQYF

clone size: -
V gene: TRBV5-1
D gene: TRBD1
J gene: TRBJ1-2
CDR3 length: 16
CDR3 DNA: TGCGCCAGCAGCGGGACAGGGGGCGCGCACGACTATGGCTACACCTTC
CDR3 protein: CASSGTGGAHDYGYTF

clone size: -
V gene: TRBV6-2/TRBV6-3
D gene: TRBD1
J gene: TRBJ1-5
CDR3 length: 15
CDR3 DNA: TGTGCCAGCAGCCAACGACAGGGGTTCGGGGAGCCCCAGCATTTT
CDR3 protein: CASSQRQGFGEPQHF

clone size: -
V gene: TRBV6-5
D gene: -
J gene: TRBJ1-1
CDR3 length: 13
CDR3 DNA: TGTGCCAGCAAAGAAACCCGGAGCACTGAAGCTTTCTTT
CDR3 protein: CASKETRSTEAFF

clone size: few
V gene: TRBV7-3
D gene: TRBD2
J gene: TRBJ2-2
CDR3 length: 15
CDR3 DNA: TGTGCCAGCAGCCCCTTGGCGGGGGGCATCGGGGAGCTGTTTTTT
CDR3 protein: CASSPLAGGIGELFF

clone size: -
V gene: TRBV6-1
D gene: -
J gene: TRBJ1-4
CDR3 length: 15
CDR3 DNA: TGTGCCAGCAGAGCCGGAGGGGCGGACAATGAAAAACTGTTTTTT
CDR3 protein: CASRAGGADNEKLFF